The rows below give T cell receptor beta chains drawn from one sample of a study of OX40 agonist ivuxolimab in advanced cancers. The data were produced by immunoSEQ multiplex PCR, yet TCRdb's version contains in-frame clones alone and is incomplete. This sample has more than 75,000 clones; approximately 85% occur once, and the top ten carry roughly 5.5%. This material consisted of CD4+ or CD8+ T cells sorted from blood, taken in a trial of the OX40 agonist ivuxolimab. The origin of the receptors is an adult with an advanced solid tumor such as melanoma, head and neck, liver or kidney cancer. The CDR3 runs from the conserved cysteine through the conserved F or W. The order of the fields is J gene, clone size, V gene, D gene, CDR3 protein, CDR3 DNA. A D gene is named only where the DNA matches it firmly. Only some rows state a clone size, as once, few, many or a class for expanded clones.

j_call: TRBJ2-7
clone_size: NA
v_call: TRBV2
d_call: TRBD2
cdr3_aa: CASSSGLAAFSYEQYF
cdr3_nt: TGCGCCAGCAGTTCCGGACTAGCGGCCTTCTCCTACGAGCAGTACTTC

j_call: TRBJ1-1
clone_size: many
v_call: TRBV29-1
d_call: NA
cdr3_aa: CSVSFRGNTEAFF
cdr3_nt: TGCAGCGTTTCCTTCCGGGGGAACACTGAAGCTTTCTTT

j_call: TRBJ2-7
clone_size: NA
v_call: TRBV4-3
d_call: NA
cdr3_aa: CASSQFRAREQYF
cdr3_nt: TGCGCCAGCAGCCAGTTTCGGGCTCGGGAGCAGTACTTC

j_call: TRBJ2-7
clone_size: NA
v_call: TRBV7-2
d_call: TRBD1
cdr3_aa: CASSRTGQDYEQYF
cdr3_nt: TGTGCCAGCAGCAGAACCGGACAGGACTACGAGCAGTACTTC

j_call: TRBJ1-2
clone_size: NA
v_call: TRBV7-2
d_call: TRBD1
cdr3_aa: CASRLRAGGVYGYTF
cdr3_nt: TGTGCCAGCAGATTAAGGGCAGGGGGCGTTTATGGCTACACCTTC

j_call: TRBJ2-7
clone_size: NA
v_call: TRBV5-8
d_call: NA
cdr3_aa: CASTHRRGHSYEQYF
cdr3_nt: TGTGCCAGCACCCACCGAAGGGGACACTCCTACGAGCAGTACTTC

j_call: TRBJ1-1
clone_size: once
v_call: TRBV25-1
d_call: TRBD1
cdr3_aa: CASSDRGGTGSNTEAFF
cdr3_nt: TGTGCCAGCAGTGACAGGGGTGGGACAGGCTCGAACACTGAAGCTTTCTTT

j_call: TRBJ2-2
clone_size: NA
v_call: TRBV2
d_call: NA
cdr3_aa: CASSELQGNTGELFF
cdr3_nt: TGTGCCAGCAGTGAACTACAGGGGAACACCGGGGAGCTGTTTTTT

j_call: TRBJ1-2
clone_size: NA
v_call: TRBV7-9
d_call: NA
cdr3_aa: CASSLAGQDGYTF
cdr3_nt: TGTGCCAGCAGCTTAGCGGGGCAGGACGGCTACACCTTC

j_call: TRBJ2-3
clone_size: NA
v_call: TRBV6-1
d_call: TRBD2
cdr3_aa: CASSATRLAGGLNTQYF
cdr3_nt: TGTGCCAGCAGTGCGACCCGACTAGCGGGGGGGTTAAATACGCAGTATTTT

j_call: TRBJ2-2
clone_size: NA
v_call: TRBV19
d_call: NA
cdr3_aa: CASSPRAGELFF
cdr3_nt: TGTGCCAGTAGTCCCAGAGCCGGGGAGCTGTTTTTT

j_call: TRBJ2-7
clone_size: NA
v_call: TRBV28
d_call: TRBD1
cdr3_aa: CASSSARGTPGGYEQYF
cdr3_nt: TGTGCCAGCAGTTCAGCAAGGGGGACACCAGGGGGTTACGAGCAGTACTTC

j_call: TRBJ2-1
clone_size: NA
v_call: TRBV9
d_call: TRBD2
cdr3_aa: CASSGDREGRDLKFF
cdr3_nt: TGTGCCAGCAGCGGGGACCGGGAGGGCCGCGATTTAAAGTTCTTC

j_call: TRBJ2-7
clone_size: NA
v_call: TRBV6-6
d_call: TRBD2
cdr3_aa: CASSYSRGRYEQYF
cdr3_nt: TGTGCCAGCAGTTACTCGCGGGGGAGGTACGAGCAGTACTTC

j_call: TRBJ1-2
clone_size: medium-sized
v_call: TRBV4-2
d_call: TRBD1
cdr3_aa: CASDPGQGRGYTF
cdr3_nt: TGTGCCAGCGACCCTGGACAGGGGAGAGGCTACACCTTC

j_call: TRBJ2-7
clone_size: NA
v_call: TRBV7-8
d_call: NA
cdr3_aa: CASSLLIEQYF
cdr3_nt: TGTGCCAGCAGCTTACTGATCGAGCAGTACTTC

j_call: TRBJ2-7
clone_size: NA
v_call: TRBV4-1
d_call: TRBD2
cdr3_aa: CASSPSPLAGGYEQYF
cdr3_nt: TGCGCCAGCAGCCCCTCGCCGCTAGCGGGGGGCTACGAGCAGTACTTC

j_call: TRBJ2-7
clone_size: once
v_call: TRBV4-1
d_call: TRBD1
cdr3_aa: CASSHRMGQNSYEQYF
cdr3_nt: TGCGCCAGCAGCCATCGGATGGGACAGAACTCCTACGAGCAGTACTTC

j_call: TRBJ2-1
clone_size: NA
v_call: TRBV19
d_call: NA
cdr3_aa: CASSTTTGSYNEQFF
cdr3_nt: TGTGCCAGTAGTACCACAACGGGCTCCTACAATGAGCAGTTCTTC

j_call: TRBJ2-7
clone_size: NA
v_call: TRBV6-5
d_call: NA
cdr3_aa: CASSYRGPLYEQYF
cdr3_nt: TGTGCCAGCAGTTACCGGGGGCCCCTCTACGAGCAGTACTTC

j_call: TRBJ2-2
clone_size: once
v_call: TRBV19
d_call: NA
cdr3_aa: CASSSRTWANGELFF
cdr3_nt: TGTGCCAGTAGTTCGAGGACATGGGCTAACGGGGAGCTGTTTTTT

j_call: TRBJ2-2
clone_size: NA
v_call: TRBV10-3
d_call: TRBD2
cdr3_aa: CATIGTSGSNTGELFF
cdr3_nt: TGTGCCACCATCGGGACTAGCGGCTCGAACACCGGGGAGCTGTTTTTT

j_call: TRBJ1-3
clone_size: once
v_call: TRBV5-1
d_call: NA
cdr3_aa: CASSLDNSRNTIYF
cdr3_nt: TGCGCCAGCAGCTTGGACAACTCTAGAAACACCATATATTTT

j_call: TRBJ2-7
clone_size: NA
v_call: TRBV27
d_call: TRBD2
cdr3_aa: CARAVPAGVMSYEQYF
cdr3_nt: TGTGCCAGGGCGGTTCCAGCGGGAGTTATGTCCTACGAGCAGTACTTC

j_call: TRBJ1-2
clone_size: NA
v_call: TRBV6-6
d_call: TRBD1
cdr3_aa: CASSSIGQGANYGYTF
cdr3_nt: TGTGCCAGCAGTTCCATCGGACAGGGGGCTAACTATGGCTACACCTTC

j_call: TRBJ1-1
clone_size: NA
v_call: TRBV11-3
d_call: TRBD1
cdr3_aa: CASSLQGDTEAFF
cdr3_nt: TGTGCCAGCAGCTTACAGGGGGACACTGAAGCTTTCTTT

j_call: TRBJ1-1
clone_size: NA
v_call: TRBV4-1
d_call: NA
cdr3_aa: CASSQEGMGEAFF
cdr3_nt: TGCGCCAGCAGCCAAGAAGGGATGGGGGAAGCTTTCTTT

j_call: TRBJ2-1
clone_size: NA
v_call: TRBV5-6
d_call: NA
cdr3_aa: CASTPGRRGEQFF
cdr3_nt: TGTGCCAGCACCCCGGGTCGGAGAGGCGAGCAGTTCTTC

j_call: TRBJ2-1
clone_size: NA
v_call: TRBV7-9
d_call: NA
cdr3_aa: CASSPLDNEQFF
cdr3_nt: TGTGCCAGCAGCCCTCTAGACAATGAGCAGTTCTTC

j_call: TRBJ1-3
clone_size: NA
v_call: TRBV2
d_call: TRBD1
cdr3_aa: CASRDREGNTIYF
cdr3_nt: TGTGCCAGCAGGGACAGGGAAGGGAACACCATATATTTT

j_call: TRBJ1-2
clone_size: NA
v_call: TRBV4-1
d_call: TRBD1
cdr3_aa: CASSQGTEVPIGYTF
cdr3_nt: TGCGCCAGCAGCCAGGGGACAGAGGTTCCTATAGGCTACACCTTC

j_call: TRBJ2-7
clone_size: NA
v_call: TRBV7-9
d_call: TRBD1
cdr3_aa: CASSFQTGPYEQYF
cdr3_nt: TGTGCCAGCAGCTTTCAGACAGGGCCCTACGAGCAGTACTTC

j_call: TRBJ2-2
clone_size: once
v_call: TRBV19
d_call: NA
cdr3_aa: CASRGDTDTGELFF
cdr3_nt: TGTGCCAGTAGGGGGGACACCGACACCGGGGAGCTGTTTTTT

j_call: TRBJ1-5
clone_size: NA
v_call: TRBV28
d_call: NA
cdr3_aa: CASRSEGIYQPQHF
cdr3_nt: TGTGCCAGCAGATCCGAGGGGATTTATCAGCCCCAGCATTTT

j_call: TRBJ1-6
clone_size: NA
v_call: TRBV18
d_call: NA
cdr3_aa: CASSPSTTVIYNSPLHF
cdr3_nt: TGTGCCAGCTCACCTTCCACGACAGTTATCTATAATTCACCCCTCCACTTT

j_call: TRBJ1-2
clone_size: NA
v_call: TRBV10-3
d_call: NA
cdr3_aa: CAISESRGHGYTF
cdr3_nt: TGTGCCATCAGTGAGTCCCGGGGTCATGGCTACACCTTC

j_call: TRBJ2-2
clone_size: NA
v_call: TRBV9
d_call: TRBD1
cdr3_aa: CASSNTGDVTGELFF
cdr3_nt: TGTGCCAGCAGCAACACAGGGGATGTCACCGGGGAGCTGTTTTTT

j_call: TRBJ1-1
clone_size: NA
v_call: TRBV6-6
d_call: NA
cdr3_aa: CASSSRTAGTEAFF
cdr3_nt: TGTGCCAGCAGTTCCCGGACAGCGGGCACTGAAGCTTTCTTT

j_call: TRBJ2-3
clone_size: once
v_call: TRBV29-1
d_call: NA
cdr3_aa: CSVLGTDTQYF
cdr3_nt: TGCAGCGTTCTTGGCACAGATACGCAGTATTTT

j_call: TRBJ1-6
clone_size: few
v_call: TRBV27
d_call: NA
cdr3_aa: CASSLINSPLHF
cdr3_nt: TGTGCCAGCAGTTTAATCAATTCACCCCTCCACTTT

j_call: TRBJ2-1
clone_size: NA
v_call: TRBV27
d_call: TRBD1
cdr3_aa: CASRQGSSYNEQFF
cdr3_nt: TGTGCCAGTAGACAGGGCAGCTCCTACAATGAGCAGTTCTTC

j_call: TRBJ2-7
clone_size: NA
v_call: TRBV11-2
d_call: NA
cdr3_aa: CASSLDRGLYYEQYF
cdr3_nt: TGTGCCAGCAGCTTAGATCGAGGCTTGTATTACGAGCAGTACTTC

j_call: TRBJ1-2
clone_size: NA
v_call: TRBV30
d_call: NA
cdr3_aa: CAWSVLLEGYTF
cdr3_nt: TGTGCCTGGAGTGTATTATTGGAAGGCTACACCTTC

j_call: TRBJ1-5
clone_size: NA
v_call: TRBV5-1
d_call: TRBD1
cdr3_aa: CASSLGDRINQPQHF
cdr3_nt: TGCGCCAGCAGCTTGGGGGACAGGATAAATCAGCCCCAGCATTTT

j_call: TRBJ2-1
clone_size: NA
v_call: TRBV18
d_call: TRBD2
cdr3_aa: CASSPLLAGAPNEQFF
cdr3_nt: TGTGCCAGCTCACCCCTACTAGCGGGGGCCCCAAATGAGCAGTTCTTC

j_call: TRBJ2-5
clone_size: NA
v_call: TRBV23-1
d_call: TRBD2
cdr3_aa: CASSSLQGLAEETQYF
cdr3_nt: TGCGCCAGCAGTTCCCTCCAGGGACTAGCCGAAGAGACCCAGTACTTC

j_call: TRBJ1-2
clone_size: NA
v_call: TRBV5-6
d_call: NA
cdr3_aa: CASSQDTNYGYTF
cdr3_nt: TGTGCCAGCAGTCAGGACACCAACTATGGCTACACCTTC

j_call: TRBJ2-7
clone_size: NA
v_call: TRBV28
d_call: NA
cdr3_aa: CASSLGSSYEQYF
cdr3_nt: TGTGCCAGCAGTTTAGGGAGCTCCTACGAGCAGTACTTC

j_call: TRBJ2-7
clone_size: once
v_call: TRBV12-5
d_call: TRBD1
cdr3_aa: CASGLSPSGGGQYF
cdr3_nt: TGTGCTAGTGGTTTGAGTCCCTCAGGGGGCGGGCAGTACTTC

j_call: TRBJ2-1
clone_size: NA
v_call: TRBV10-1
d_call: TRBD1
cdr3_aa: CASSEGAGGYNEQFF
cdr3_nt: TGCGCCAGCAGTGAAGGGGCAGGGGGCTACAATGAGCAGTTCTTC

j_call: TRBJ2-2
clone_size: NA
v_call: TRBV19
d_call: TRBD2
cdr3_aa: CASSMKEAGGVAGGPYTGELFF
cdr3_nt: TGTGCCAGTAGTATGAAGGAAGCGGGAGGAGTAGCGGGAGGGCCTTACACCGGGGAGCTGTTTTTT

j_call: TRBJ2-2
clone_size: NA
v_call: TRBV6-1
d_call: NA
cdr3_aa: CASSSTVRDPGELFF
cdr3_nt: TGTGCCAGCAGTTCAACAGTCAGGGACCCCGGGGAGCTGTTTTTT

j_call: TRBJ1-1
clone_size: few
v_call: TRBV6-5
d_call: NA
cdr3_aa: CASRSNTEAFF
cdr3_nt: TGTGCCAGCAGGTCCAACACTGAAGCTTTCTTT

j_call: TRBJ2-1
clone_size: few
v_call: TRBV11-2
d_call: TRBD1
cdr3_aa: CASSQGTGRLADDNEQFF
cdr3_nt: TGTGCCAGCAGCCAGGGGACAGGGAGGCTAGCCGATGACAATGAGCAGTTCTTC